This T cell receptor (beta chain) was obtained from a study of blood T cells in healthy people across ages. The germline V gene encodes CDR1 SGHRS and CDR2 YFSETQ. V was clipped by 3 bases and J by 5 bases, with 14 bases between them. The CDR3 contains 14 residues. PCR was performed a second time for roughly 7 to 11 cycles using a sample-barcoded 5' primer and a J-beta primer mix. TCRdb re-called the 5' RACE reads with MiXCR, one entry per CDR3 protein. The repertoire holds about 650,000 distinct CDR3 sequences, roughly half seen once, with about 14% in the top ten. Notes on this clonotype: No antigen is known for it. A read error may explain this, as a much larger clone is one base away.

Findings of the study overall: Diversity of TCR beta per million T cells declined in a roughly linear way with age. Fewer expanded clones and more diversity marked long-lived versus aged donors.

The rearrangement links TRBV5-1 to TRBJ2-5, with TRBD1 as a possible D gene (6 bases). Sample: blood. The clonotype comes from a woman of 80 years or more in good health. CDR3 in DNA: TGCGCCAGCAGCTCCAAACAGGGTAAGGAGACCCAGTACTTC. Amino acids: CASSSKQGKETQYF.